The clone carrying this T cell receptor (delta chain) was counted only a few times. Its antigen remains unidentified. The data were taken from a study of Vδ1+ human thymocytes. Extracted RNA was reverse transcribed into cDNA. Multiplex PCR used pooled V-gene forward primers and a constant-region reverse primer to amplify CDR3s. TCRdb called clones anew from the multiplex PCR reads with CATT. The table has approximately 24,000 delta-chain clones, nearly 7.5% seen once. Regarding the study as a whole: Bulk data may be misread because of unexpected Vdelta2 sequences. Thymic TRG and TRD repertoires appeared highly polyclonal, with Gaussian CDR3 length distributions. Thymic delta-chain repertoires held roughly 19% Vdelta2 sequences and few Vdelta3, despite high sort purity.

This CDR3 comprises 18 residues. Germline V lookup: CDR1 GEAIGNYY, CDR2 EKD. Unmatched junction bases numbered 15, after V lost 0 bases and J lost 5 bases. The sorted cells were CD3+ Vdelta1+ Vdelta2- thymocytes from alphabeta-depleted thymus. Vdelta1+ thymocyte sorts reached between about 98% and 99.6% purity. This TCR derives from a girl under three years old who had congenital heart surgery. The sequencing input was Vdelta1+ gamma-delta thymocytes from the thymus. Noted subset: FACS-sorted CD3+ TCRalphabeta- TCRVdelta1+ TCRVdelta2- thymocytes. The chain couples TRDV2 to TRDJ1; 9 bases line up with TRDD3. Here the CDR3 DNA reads TGTGCCTGTGACACCGCGGTTTCTGGGGGATTCGTCGTGGATAAACTCATCTTT. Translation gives CACDTAVSGGFVVDKLIF.